These T cell receptor beta chains were read from a single sample in a study of cytomegalovirus exposure and HLA in healthy donors. Method: immunoSEQ multiplex PCR; TCRdb's copy keeps in-frame clones and lacks some. The table shows approximately 130,000 clones, with more than 70% occurring only once. Sequenced sample: PBMCs. The source of these receptors is a woman aged 25 to 45 in good health and CMV-seronegative. CDR3s include the opening cysteine and the closing phenylalanine or tryptophan. A D gene is named only where the DNA matches it firmly. Some rows have no size entry. The others give once, few or many, or a class for an expanded clone.

V: TRBV6-1
D: TRBD1
size: NA
J: TRBJ1-4
DNA: TGTGCCAGCAGTGATGCAGTGGGGACAGGAAAGCTCGCAACTAATGAAAAACTGTTTTTT
CDR3: CASSDAVGTGKLATNEKLFF

V: TRBV5-1
D: NA
size: once
J: TRBJ2-7
DNA: TGCGCCAGCAGCCCTGTGCCGGGTTTCTCCTACGAGCAGTACTTC
CDR3: CASSPVPGFSYEQYF

V: TRBV2
D: TRBD1
size: NA
J: TRBJ1-4
DNA: TGTGCCAGCAGGCGGGGACAGGGTGAAGAAAAACTGTTTTTT
CDR3: CASRRGQGEEKLFF

V: TRBV2
D: TRBD1
size: NA
J: TRBJ1-2
DNA: TGTGCCAGCTCGTCGGGACAGCGCTTTGCTAACTATGGCTACACCTTC
CDR3: CASSSGQRFANYGYTF

V: TRBV5-8
D: TRBD2
size: NA
J: TRBJ2-7
DNA: TGTGCCAGCAGACTAGCGGGGGGGATCTCCTACGAGCAGTACTTC
CDR3: CASRLAGGISYEQYF

V: TRBV5-4
D: NA
size: once
J: TRBJ1-2
DNA: TGTGCCAGCACCTTACAGAGCCCCAACTATGGCTACACCTTC
CDR3: CASTLQSPNYGYTF

V: TRBV9
D: TRBD2
size: NA
J: TRBJ2-3
DNA: TGTGCCAGCAGCGTAGGATTCATTCGGCGGGGGGGCAACGATACGCAGTATTTT
CDR3: CASSVGFIRRGGNDTQYF

V: TRBV2
D: TRBD1
size: NA
J: TRBJ1-5
DNA: TGTGCCAGCAGTGGGGACAGGGGAGGGTCGGAGCCCCAGCATTTT
CDR3: CASSGDRGGSEPQHF

V: TRBV19
D: TRBD2
size: few
J: TRBJ2-1
DNA: TGTGCCAGCCTGGCCTGGGGGCGGGGGGGCCAGGATGAGCAGTTCTTC
CDR3: CASLAWGRGGQDEQFF

V: TRBV7-2
D: NA
size: NA
J: TRBJ2-7
DNA: TGTGCCAGCAGCTCGGGAGGGGGCACAGGATACGAGCAGTACTTC
CDR3: CASSSGGGTGYEQYF

V: TRBV7-9
D: TRBD1
size: many
J: TRBJ2-2
DNA: TGTGCCAGCAGTCCACAGGGGGCGAACACCGGGGAGCTGTTTTTT
CDR3: CASSPQGANTGELFF

V: TRBV7-3
D: NA
size: NA
J: TRBJ2-2
DNA: TGTGCCAGCAGCTTAACTACTACCGGGGAGCTGTTTTTT
CDR3: CASSLTTTGELFF

V: TRBV5-1
D: NA
size: NA
J: TRBJ1-4
DNA: TGCGCCAGCAGCTTCCTCGGGATTAATGAAAAACTGTTTTTT
CDR3: CASSFLGINEKLFF

V: TRBV9
D: TRBD1
size: NA
J: TRBJ2-3
DNA: TGTGCCAGCAGCCCCCGGACAGGGGTCACAGATACGCAGTATTTT
CDR3: CASSPRTGVTDTQYF

V: TRBV19
D: TRBD1
size: NA
J: TRBJ1-6
DNA: TGTGCCAGTAGTATTCAGGGGGACAATTCACCCCTCCACTTT
CDR3: CASSIQGDNSPLHF

V: TRBV12-2
D: NA
size: NA
J: TRBJ1-2
DNA: TGTGCAAGTCGCTTAAACAGGGGGAGGGGTTATGGCTACACCTTC
CDR3: CASRLNRGRGYGYTF

V: TRBV30
D: TRBD1
size: few
J: TRBJ1-5
DNA: TGTGCCTGGGCGCAGACAGGGGCTCAGCCCCAGCATTTT
CDR3: CAWAQTGAQPQHF

V: TRBV9
D: TRBD1
size: NA
J: TRBJ2-7
DNA: TGTGCCAGCAGCGTAGGGCCCAGACAGGGGGCGGGAGAGCAGTACTTC
CDR3: CASSVGPRQGAGEQYF

V: TRBV4-2
D: NA
size: NA
J: TRBJ2-1
DNA: TGTGCCAGCAGCCCGACAGCCCCGAGCTCCTACAATGAGCAGTTCTTC
CDR3: CASSPTAPSSYNEQFF

V: TRBV4-2
D: TRBD2
size: NA
J: TRBJ2-5
DNA: TGTGCCAGCAGCCAACTAGCGGGGGGGCCAGAGACCCAGTACTTC
CDR3: CASSQLAGGPETQYF

V: TRBV7-9
D: NA
size: NA
J: TRBJ1-3
DNA: TGTGCCAGCAGCTTAGGGGGGGTGCCTGGAAACACCATATATTTT
CDR3: CASSLGGVPGNTIYF

V: TRBV4-1
D: NA
size: once
J: TRBJ1-6
DNA: TGCGCCAGCAGCCAAGGGGCGGGACGAAGCTATAATTCACCCCTCCACTTT
CDR3: CASSQGAGRSYNSPLHF

V: TRBV29-1
D: NA
size: few
J: TRBJ1-2
DNA: TGCAGCGTTCGTGAGGGAACCGGTGGCTACACCTTC
CDR3: CSVREGTGGYTF

V: TRBV19
D: NA
size: NA
J: TRBJ2-4
DNA: TGTGCCAGTAGTCAGACAAATTGGGAGGCCAAAAACATTCAGTACTTC
CDR3: CASSQTNWEAKNIQYF

V: TRBV7-9
D: TRBD1
size: NA
J: TRBJ2-2
DNA: TGTGCCAGCGGGGACAGGGGGGGCACCGGGGAGCTGTTTTTT
CDR3: CASGDRGGTGELFF

V: TRBV9
D: TRBD2
size: NA
J: TRBJ2-1
DNA: TGTGCCAGCAGCGTAGCGGGGTGGACTAGCGGGGCCTACAATGAGCAGTTCTTC
CDR3: CASSVAGWTSGAYNEQFF

V: TRBV19
D: NA
size: NA
J: TRBJ2-7
DNA: TGTGCCAGTAGTTTCGGGGACATCTCCTACGAGCAGTACTTC
CDR3: CASSFGDISYEQYF

V: TRBV5-1
D: NA
size: NA
J: TRBJ2-1
DNA: TGCGCCAGCAGCGGATTGGGCCCTGGGCGGCCCGCGGGTCGGAATGAGCAGTTCTTC
CDR3: CASSGLGPGRPAGRNEQFF

V: TRBV11-3
D: TRBD1
size: NA
J: TRBJ1-1
DNA: TGTGCCAGCAGCCTGGGGACAGGGTACCGACTTGAAGCTTTCTTT
CDR3: CASSLGTGYRLEAFF

V: TRBV5-1
D: NA
size: once
J: TRBJ2-5
DNA: TGCGCCAGCAGCTTTGTCCAGGCCCAAGAGACCCAGTACTTC
CDR3: CASSFVQAQETQYF

V: TRBV18
D: TRBD1
size: NA
J: TRBJ2-5
DNA: TGTGCCAGCTCACCACCGTGGGACAGGGGATACCAAGAGACCCAGTACTTC
CDR3: CASSPPWDRGYQETQYF

V: TRBV6-5
D: NA
size: NA
J: TRBJ1-1
DNA: TGTGCCAGCAGTTACTCAGGGGTCATTTCTGAAGCTTTCTTT
CDR3: CASSYSGVISEAFF

V: TRBV4-3
D: NA
size: NA
J: TRBJ1-4
DNA: TGCGCCAGCAGCCAAGATTTTAGGGGGTATGAAAAACTGTTTTTT
CDR3: CASSQDFRGYEKLFF

V: TRBV18
D: TRBD2
size: NA
J: TRBJ2-5
DNA: TGTGCCAGCTCACCTCAAGCGGGGGGGCCGGGAGAGACCCAGTACTTC
CDR3: CASSPQAGGPGETQYF

V: TRBV27
D: NA
size: NA
J: TRBJ1-1
DNA: TGTGCCAGCGGAGAGCAGCAGAACACTGAAGCTTTCTTT
CDR3: CASGEQQNTEAFF

V: TRBV4-3
D: TRBD1
size: NA
J: TRBJ1-6
DNA: TGCGCCAGCAGCCAAGATAGGGGGTGGACAGGAGTTAGTTCACCCCTCCACTTT
CDR3: CASSQDRGWTGVSSPLHF

V: TRBV29-1
D: NA
size: once
J: TRBJ1-2
DNA: TGCAGCGTTGAAGATGAGGACCGGGGGTCCTACACCTTC
CDR3: CSVEDEDRGSYTF

V: TRBV25-1
D: TRBD1
size: NA
J: TRBJ1-6
DNA: TGTGCCAGCGGGGACAGAATTAAAAATTCACCCCTCCACTTT
CDR3: CASGDRIKNSPLHF

V: TRBV19
D: NA
size: NA
J: TRBJ1-5
DNA: TGTGCCAGTAGTATTGCGCAGGGACATCTATCGCCCCAGCATTTT
CDR3: CASSIAQGHLSPQHF

V: TRBV18
D: NA
size: NA
J: TRBJ1-1
DNA: TGTGCCAGCTCATCACGGGCTACCTTGGGGGCGGGGAACACTGAAGCTTTCTTT
CDR3: CASSSRATLGAGNTEAFF

V: TRBV6-4
D: TRBD2
size: NA
J: TRBJ2-1
DNA: TGTGCCAGCAGTGACTCGACTAGCGGGTCCTACAATGAGCAGTTCTTC
CDR3: CASSDSTSGSYNEQFF

V: TRBV2
D: NA
size: few
J: TRBJ1-5
DNA: TGTGCCAGCAGTCCACCGGGGGGCGGAAATCAGCCCCAGCATTTT
CDR3: CASSPPGGGNQPQHF

V: TRBV5-1
D: TRBD2
size: NA
J: TRBJ2-3
DNA: TGCGCCAGCAGCTTGGGGTCCGCGGGGGGGCCCCCGGATACGCAGTATTTT
CDR3: CASSLGSAGGPPDTQYF

V: TRBV19
D: TRBD1
size: NA
J: TRBJ2-7
DNA: TGTGCCAGTAGTAATAAGGGACAGGGGAGCTCCTACGAGCAGTACTTC
CDR3: CASSNKGQGSSYEQYF

V: TRBV5-5
D: TRBD2
size: NA
J: TRBJ2-1
DNA: TGTGCCAGCAGCTTGTCTGCGGGGGCCTACAATGAGCAGTTCTTC
CDR3: CASSLSAGAYNEQFF

V: TRBV18
D: NA
size: NA
J: TRBJ1-3
DNA: TGTGCCAGCTCACCCCAGGCGGGGGTCACGGACACCATATATTTT
CDR3: CASSPQAGVTDTIYF

V: TRBV29-1
D: TRBD1
size: NA
J: TRBJ2-7
DNA: TGCAGCGTTGAAGCTCCGGACAGGGGGCACAACGAGCAGTACTTC
CDR3: CSVEAPDRGHNEQYF